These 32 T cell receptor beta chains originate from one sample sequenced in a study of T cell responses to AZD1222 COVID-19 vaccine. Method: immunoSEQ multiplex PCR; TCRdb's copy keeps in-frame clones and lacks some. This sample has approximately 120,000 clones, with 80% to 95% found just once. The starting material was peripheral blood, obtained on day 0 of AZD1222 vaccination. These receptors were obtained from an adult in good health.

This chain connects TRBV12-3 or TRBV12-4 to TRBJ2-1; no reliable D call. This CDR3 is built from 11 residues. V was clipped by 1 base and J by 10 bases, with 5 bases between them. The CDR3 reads CASSLGGEQFF. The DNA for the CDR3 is TGTGCCAGCAGTTTAGGAGGAGAGCAGTTCTTC.

The CDR3 here is CAIGWGLSSYEQYF. CDR3 nucleotides: TGTGCCATCGGCTGGGGCCTGAGCTCCTACGAGCAGTACTTC. The rearrangement links TRBV10-3 to TRBJ2-7; D may be TRBD1 (5 bases). Trimming cost V 8 bases and J 0 bases, with 14 bases left between them. There are 14 residues in the CDR3. Germline CDR1 is ENHRY and CDR2 is SYGVKD.

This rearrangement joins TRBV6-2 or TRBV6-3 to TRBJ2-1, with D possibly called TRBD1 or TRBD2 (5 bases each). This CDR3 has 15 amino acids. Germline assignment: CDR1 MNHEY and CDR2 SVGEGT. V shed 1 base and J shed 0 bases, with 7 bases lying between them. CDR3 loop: CASSYLGTSYNEQFF. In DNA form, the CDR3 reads TGTGCCAGCAGTTACTTAGGGACCTCCTACAATGAGCAGTTCTTC.

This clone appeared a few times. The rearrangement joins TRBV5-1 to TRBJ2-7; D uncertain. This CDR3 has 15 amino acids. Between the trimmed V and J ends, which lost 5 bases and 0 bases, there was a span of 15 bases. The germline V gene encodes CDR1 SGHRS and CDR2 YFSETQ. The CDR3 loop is CASRPVASGSYEQYF. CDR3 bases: TGCGCCAGCAGACCCGTGGCATCGGGCTCCTACGAGCAGTACTTC.

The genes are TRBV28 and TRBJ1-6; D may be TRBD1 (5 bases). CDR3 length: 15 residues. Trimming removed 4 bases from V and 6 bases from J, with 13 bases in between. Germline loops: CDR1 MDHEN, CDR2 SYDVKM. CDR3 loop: CASSSTAAGNSPLHF. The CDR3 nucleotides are TGTGCCAGCAGTTCGACAGCGGCAGGTAATTCACCCCTCCACTTT.

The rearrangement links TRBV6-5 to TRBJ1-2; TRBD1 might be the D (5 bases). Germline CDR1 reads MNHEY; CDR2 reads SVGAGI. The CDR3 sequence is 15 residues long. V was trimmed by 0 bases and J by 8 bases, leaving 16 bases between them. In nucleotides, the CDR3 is TGTGCCAGCAGTTACTCCCCGGGGGGGAAGAACGGCTACACCTTC. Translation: CASSYSPGGKNGYTF.

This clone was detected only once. The CDR3 reads CASSVAGGTGELFF. The CDR3 nucleotides are TGTGCCAGCAGTGTGGCAGGGGGCACCGGGGAGCTGTTTTTT. V is TRBV6-4 and J is TRBJ2-2, with TRBD1 matching over 7 bases. Trimming removed 4 bases from V and 4 bases from J; junction bases left unmatched: 3. CDR3 length: 14 amino acids. Germline values: CDR1 MRHNA, CDR2 SNTAGT.

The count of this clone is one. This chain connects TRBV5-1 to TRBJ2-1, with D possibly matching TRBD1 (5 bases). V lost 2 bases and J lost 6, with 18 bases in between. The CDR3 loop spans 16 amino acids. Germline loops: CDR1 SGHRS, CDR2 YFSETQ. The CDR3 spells CASSLLPWGPGNEQFF. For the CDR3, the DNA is TGCGCCAGCAGCTTACTCCCTTGGGGCCCAGGCAATGAGCAGTTCTTC.

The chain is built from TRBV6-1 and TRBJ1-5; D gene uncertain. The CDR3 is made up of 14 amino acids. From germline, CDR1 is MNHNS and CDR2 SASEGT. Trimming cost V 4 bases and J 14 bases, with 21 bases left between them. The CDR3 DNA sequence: TGTGCCAGCAGTGCAGAGGGAGCAATCAATAGAGAGCATTTT. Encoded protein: CASSAEGAINREHF.

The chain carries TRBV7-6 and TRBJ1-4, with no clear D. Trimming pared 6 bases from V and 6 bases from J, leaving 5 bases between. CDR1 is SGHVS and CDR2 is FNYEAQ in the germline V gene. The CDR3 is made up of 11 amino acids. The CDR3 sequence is CASRIYEKLFF. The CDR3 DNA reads TGTGCCAGCAGGATATATGAAAAACTGTTTTTT.

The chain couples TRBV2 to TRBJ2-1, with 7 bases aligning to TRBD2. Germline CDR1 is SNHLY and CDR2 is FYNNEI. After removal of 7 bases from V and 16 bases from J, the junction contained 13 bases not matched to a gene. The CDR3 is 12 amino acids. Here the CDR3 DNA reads TGTGCCAGCAAATCCCCCCAGCGGGGACTATTCTTC. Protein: CASKSPQRGLFF.

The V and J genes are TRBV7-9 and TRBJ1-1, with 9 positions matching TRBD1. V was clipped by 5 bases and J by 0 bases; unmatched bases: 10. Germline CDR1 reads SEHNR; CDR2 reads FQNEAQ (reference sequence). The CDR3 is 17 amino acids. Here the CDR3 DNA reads TGTGCCAGCAGCGCGAGGGACAGGGCGGCGATGAACACTGAAGCTTTCTTT. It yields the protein CASSARDRAAMNTEAFF.

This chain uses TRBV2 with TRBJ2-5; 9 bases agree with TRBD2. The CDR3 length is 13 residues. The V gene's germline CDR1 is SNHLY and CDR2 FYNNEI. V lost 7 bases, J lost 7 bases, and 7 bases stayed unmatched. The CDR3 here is CASKAGGQGTQYF. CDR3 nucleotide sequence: TGTGCCAGCAAGGCGGGGGGGCAGGGGACCCAGTACTTC.

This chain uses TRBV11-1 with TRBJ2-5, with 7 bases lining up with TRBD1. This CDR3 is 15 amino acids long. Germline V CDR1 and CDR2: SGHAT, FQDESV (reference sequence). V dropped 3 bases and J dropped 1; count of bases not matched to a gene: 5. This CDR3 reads CASSFETGLQETQYF. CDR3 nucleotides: TGTGCCAGCAGCTTCGAGACAGGGCTCCAAGAGACCCAGTACTTC.

The CDR3 region has the DNA TGTGCCAGCAAAAAAGGACAACACGCTTTCTTT. Its translation: CASKKGQHAFF. V is TRBV12-3 or TRBV12-4 and J is TRBJ1-1; a weak D match, TRBD1 (5 bases). V dropped 7 bases and J dropped 11 bases, with 14 bases sitting between them. This CDR3 region has 11 residues.

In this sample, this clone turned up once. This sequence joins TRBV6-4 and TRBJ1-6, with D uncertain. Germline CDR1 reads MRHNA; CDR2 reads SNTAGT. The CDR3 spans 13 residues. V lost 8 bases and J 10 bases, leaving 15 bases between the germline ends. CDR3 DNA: TGTGCCAGCGGTATTCAGACCGGATCACCCCTCCACTTT. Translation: CASGIQTGSPLHF.

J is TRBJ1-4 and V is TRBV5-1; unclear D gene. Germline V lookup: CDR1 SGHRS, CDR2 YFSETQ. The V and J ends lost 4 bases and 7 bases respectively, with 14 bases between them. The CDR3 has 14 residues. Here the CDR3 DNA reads TGCGCCAGCAGCCTGGCGGGTGGATTTGAAAAACTGTTTTTT. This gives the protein CASSLAGGFEKLFF. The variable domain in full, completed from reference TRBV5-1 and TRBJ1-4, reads KAGVTQTPRYLIKTRGQQVTLSCSPISGHRSVSWYQQTPGQGLQFLFEYFSETQRNKGNFPGRFSGRQFSNSRSEMNVSTLELGDSALYLCASSLAGGFEKLFFGSGTQLSVL.

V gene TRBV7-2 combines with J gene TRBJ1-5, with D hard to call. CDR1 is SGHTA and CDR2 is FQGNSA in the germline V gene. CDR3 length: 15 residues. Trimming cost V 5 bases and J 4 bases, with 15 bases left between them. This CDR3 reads CASSPVSMGNQPQHF. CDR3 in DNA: TGTGCCAGCAGCCCTGTGAGCATGGGAAATCAGCCCCAGCATTTT.

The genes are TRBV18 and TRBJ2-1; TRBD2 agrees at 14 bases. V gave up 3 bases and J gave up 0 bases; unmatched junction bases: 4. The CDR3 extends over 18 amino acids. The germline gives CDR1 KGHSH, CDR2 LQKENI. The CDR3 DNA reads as TGTGCCAGCTCACCGCGGACTAGCGGGGGGTCCTCCTACAATGAGCAGTTCTTC. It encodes CASSPRTSGGSSYNEQFF.

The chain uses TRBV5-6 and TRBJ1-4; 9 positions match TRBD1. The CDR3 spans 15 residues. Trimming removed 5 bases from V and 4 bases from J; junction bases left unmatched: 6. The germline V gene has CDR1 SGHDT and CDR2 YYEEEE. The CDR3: CASSKDRGVNEKLFF. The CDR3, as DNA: TGTGCCAGCAGTAAGGACAGGGGAGTTAATGAAAAACTGTTTTTT.

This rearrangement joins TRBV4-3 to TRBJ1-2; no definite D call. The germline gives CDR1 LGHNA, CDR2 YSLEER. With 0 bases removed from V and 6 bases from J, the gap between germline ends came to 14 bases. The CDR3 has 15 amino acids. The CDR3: CASSQDRLRSHGYTF. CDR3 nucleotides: TGCGCCAGCAGCCAAGATCGGTTAAGGAGTCATGGCTACACCTTC.

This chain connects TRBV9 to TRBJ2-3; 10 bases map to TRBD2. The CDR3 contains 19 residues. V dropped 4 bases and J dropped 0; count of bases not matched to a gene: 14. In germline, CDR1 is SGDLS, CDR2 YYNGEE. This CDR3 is CASSSRPWGAGGSTDTQYF. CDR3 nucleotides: TGTGCCAGCAGCTCTAGGCCCTGGGGAGCGGGGGGGAGCACAGATACGCAGTATTTT.

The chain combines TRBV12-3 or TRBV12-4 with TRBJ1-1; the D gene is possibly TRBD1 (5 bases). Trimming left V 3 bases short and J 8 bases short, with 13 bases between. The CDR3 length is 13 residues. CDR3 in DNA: TGTGCCAGCAGTTTCATGAGGGGTTGGGAAGCTTTCTTT. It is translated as CASSFMRGWEAFF.

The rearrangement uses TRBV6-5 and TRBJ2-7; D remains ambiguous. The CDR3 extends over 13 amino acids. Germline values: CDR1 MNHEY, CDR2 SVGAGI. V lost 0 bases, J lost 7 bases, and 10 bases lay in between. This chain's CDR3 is CASSYSTLGEQYF. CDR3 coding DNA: TGTGCCAGCAGTTACTCGACCCTTGGGGAGCAGTACTTC.

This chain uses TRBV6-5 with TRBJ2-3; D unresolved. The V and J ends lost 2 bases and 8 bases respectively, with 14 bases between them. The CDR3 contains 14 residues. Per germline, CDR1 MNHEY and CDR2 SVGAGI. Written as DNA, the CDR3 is TGTGCCAGCAGTTACGATTTGGGGTTGGCTACGCAGTATTTT. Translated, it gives CASSYDLGLATQYF.

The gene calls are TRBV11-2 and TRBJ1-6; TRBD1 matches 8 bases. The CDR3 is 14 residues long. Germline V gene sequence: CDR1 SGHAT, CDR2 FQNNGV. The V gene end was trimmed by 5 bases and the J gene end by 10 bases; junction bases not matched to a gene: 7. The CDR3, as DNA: TGTGCCAGCAGCCGTAGGACAGGGCAATCACCCCTCCACTTT. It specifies CASSRRTGQSPLHF.

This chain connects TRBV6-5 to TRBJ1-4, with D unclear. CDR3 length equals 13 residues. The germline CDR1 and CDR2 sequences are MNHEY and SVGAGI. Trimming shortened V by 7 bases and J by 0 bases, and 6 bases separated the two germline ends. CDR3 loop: CASKRTTNEKLFF. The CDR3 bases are TGTGCCAGCAAAAGGACAACTAATGAAAAACTGTTTTTT.

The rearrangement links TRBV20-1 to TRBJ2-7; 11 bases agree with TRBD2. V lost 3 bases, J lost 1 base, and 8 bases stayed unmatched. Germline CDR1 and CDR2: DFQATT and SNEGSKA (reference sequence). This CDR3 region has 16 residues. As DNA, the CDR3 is TGCAGTGCTAGTCTTCCTAGCGGGGGGCTTTCCTACGAGCAGTACTTC. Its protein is CSASLPSGGLSYEQYF.

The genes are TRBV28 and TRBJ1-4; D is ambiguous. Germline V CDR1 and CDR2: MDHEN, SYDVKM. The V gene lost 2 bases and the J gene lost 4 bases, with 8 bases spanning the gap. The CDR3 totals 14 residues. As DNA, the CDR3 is TGTGCCAGCAGTTTAGGTCAGAATAATGAAAAACTGTTTTTT. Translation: CASSLGQNNEKLFF.

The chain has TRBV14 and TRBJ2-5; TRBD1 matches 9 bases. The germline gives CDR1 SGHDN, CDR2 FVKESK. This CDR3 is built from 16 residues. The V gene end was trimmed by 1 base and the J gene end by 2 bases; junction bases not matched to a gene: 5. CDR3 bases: TGTGCCAGCAGCCAAGGTGGACAGGGGTGGCAAGAGACCCAGTACTTC. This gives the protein CASSQGGQGWQETQYF.

This chain's CDR3 is CASSLWGTFGTEAFF. The CDR3 DNA sequence: TGTGCCAGCAGCTTATGGGGGACGTTTGGAACTGAAGCTTTCTTT. The genes are TRBV7-2 and TRBJ1-1; D perhaps matches TRBD1 (5 bases). The ends were cut back, 2 bases at V and 5 bases at J, with 15 bases in the middle. Germline CDR1 reads SGHTA; CDR2 reads FQGNSA. The length of the CDR3 is 15 residues.

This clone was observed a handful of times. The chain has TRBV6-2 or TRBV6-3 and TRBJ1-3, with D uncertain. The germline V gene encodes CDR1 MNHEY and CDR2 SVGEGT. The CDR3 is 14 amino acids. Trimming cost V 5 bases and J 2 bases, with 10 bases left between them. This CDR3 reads CASSRDEAGNTIYF. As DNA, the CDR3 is TGTGCCAGCAGTCGGGATGAAGCTGGAAACACCATATATTTT.